What follows is one T cell receptor beta chain and its context. Its antigen remains unknown. Mismatch repair deficiency was confirmed in all patients, by PCR or immunohistochemistry. The TCR-sequenced patients were a few responders to pembrolizumab. This sample was taken from a study of PD-1 blockade in mismatch repair-deficient tumors. The table came from immunoSEQ multiplex PCR; TCRdb's copy has only in-frame clones and leaves some out. The sample records tens of thousands of clones, 78% being singletons. Findings and limits, study-wide: Rapid post-treatment expansion, then contraction, generally preceding radiologic response, marked tumor-resident clones.

The ends lost 5 bases at V and 4 bases at J; junction bases unmatched: 6. The CDR3 consists of 15 residues. Germline V gives CDR1 MNHNS, CDR2 SASEGT. The source was peripheral blood, collected 2 weeks after starting pembrolizumab. V and J are TRBV6-1 and TRBJ2-1; 9 bases map to TRBD1. This receptor was identified in an adult with mismatch repair-deficient cancer. The CDR3 spells CASSIQGAGYNEQFF. The CDR3 DNA sequence: TGTGCCAGCAGTATACAGGGGGCGGGATACAATGAGCAGTTCTTC.